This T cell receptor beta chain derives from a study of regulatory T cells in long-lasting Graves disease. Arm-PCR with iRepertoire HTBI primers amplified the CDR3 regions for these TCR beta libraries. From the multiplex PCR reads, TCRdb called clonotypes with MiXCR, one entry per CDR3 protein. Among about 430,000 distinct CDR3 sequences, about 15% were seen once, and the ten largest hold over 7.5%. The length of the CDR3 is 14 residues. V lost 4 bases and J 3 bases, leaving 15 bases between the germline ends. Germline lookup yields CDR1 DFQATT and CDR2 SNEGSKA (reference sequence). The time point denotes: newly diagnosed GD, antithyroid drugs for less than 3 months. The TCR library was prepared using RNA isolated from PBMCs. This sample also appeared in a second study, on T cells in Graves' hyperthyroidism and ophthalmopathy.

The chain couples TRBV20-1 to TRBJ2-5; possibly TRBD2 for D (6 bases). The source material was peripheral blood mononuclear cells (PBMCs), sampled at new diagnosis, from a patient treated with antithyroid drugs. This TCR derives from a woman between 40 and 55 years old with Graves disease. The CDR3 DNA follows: TGCAGTGCTACCCCAGGTTCGGGGGAAGAGACCCAGTACTTC. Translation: CSATPGSGEETQYF.